This T cell receptor (beta chain) emerged from a study of Graves' ophthalmopathy and Graves' hyperthyroidism. The CDR3 sequence is 14 residues long. V dropped 6 bases and J dropped 0 bases, with 12 bases sitting between them. The authors enrolled newly diagnosed hyperthyroidism patients aged 18 to 65 with under 2 months' duration. Orbital computed tomography, thyroid ultrasound, TRAb, serum thyroxine and clinical symptoms formed the basis of diagnosis. Amplification from RNA transcripts yielded the TCR beta CDR3 regions. RT-PCR was first run with HTBI primers, then multiplex PCR in a second round. TCRdb fed the multiplex PCR reads into MiXCR, producing one record per CDR3 protein. The profile shows around 1.1 million distinct CDR3 sequences, about 38% of them singletons. This clonotype was seen many times.

Specimen: peripheral blood or thyroid tissue (not recorded which). This chain links TRBV12-3 or TRBV12-4 with TRBJ2-7; D perhaps matches TRBD2 (6 bases). This TCR came from an adult man with Graves' hyperthyroidism. CDR3 DNA: TGTGCCAGCAGAGCGGACGGGAGCTCCTACGAGCAGTACTTC. Its protein product is CASRADGSSYEQYF.